What follows are 26 T cell receptor beta chains derived from one specimen sequenced in a study of blood T cell repertoires in COVID-19. Generated by immunoSEQ multiplex PCR, the TCRdb table keeps only in-frame clones and is missing some. The data hold 150,000 to 200,000 clones, with 80% to 85% observed a single time. Source material: peripheral blood. These receptors were taken from a human donor with acute or convalescent COVID-19. The donor label of this sample is uncertain.

This chain uses TRBV18 with TRBJ1-5, with TRBD1 matching over 8 bases. The germline V gene has CDR1 KGHSH and CDR2 LQKENI. The CDR3 contains 15 residues. V trimming: 3 bases; J trimming: 0 bases; junction bases outside the gene matches: 1. CDR3 protein: CASSPDRVSNQPQHF. In DNA form, the CDR3 reads TGTGCCAGCTCACCGGACAGGGTTAGCAATCAGCCCCAGCATTTT.

The V gene is TRBV27, the J gene TRBJ2-5; TRBD2 matches at 13 bases. This CDR3 region has 17 residues. Germline CDR1 is MNHEY and CDR2 is SMNVEV (reference sequence). V was clipped by 6 bases and J by 5 bases; unmatched bases: 12. The CDR3 here is CASSPGLAGNRGETQYF. The CDR3 DNA is TGTGCCAGCAGCCCGGGACTAGCGGGAAACCGGGGGGAGACCCAGTACTTC.

Here the CDR3 reads CATRSSGGWGELFF. In nucleotides, the CDR3 is TGTGCCACCCGGAGTAGCGGGGGATGGGGGGAGCTGTTTTTT. This rearrangement joins TRBV6-5 to TRBJ2-2; the match to TRBD2 covers 9 bases. Trimming cost V 10 bases and J 8 bases; bases outside gene matches: 11. CDR1 and CDR2 from the germline V gene are MNHEY and SVGAGI. The CDR3 covers 14 residues.

This clone showed up just once. The chain links TRBV19 to TRBJ1-2; maybe TRBD1 (5 bases). The CDR3 runs to 14 residues. V shed 1 base and J shed 5 bases, with 11 bases lying between them. Germline CDR1 and CDR2: LNHDA and SQIVND (reference sequence). CDR3 in DNA: TGTGCCAGTAGTATAGGAAAAGGACAATATGGCTACACCTTC. It specifies CASSIGKGQYGYTF.

V and J are TRBV7-9 and TRBJ2-1; 8 bases agree with TRBD2. This CDR3 contains 12 residues. Germline trimming cut 10 bases from V and 8 bases from J; bases unmatched to any gene: 7. Germline lookup yields CDR1 SEHNR and CDR2 FQNEAQ (reference sequence). CDR3 DNA: TGTGCCACCATAGCGGGGCTCGATGAGCAGTTCTTC. Protein: CATIAGLDEQFF.

This chain connects TRBV6-5 to TRBJ1-3, with TRBD1 as a possible D gene (6 bases). V was shortened by 6 bases and J by 2 bases, with 8 bases between the two germline ends. Per the germline V gene, CDR1 is MNHEY and CDR2 is SVGAGI. The CDR3 extends over 13 amino acids. CDR3: CASSRTAGNTIYF. The CDR3 DNA follows: TGTGCCAGCAGCCGGACAGCTGGAAACACCATATATTTT.

V gene TRBV19 combines with J gene TRBJ2-7; D possibly corresponds to TRBD2 (5 bases). Germline values: CDR1 LNHDA, CDR2 SQIVND (reference sequence). There are 15 residues in the CDR3. V lost 1 base and J lost 0, with 10 bases in between. The CDR3 bases are TGTGCCAGTAGTATAGGGACTTTTAGCTCCTACGAGCAGTACTTC. Protein product: CASSIGTFSSYEQYF.

The chain joins TRBV6-5 to TRBJ2-7, with TRBD1 as a possible D gene (6 bases). Per the germline V gene, CDR1 is MNHEY and CDR2 is SVGAGI. The CDR3 runs 15 residues. Trimming took off 6 bases at V and 3 bases at J, with 18 bases between the two ends. In DNA, the CDR3 is TGTGCCAGCAGCACAATGTTCGGACAGAACTACGAGCAGTACTTC. This translates into CASSTMFGQNYEQYF.

This chain uses TRBV25-1 with TRBJ2-5, with 8 bases matching TRBD2. CDR3 length equals 18 residues. With V trimmed by 2 bases and J by 1 base, 12 bases remained unmatched. Germline V lookup: CDR1 MGHDK, CDR2 SYGVNS. The CDR3 protein is CASSEPGTRGNPQETQYF. CDR3 DNA sequence: TGTGCCAGCAGTGAACCCGGGACTAGGGGTAACCCCCAAGAGACCCAGTACTTC.

The CDR3 DNA follows: TGTGCCAGTAGTATTTCTAACAATGAGCAGTTCTTC. Protein: CASSISNNEQFF. The chain uses TRBV19 and TRBJ2-1, with no clear D. Germline V lookup: CDR1 LNHDA, CDR2 SQIVND (reference sequence). The CDR3 sequence is 12 residues long. Trimming left V 3 bases short and J 5 bases short, with 5 bases between.

In its sample, this clone was seen once. This sample includes further DNA sequences coding for the same CDR3. The CDR3 DNA reads TGTGCCAGCAGCTTAGCAGGGACAGGTTACGAGCAGTACTTC. Translated, it gives CASSLAGTGYEQYF. V is TRBV7-9 and J is TRBJ2-7; 8 nucleotides line up with TRBD1. CDR3 length equals 14 residues. Germline loops: CDR1 SEHNR, CDR2 FQNEAQ (reference sequence). V lost 0 bases and J lost 4; bases outside the gene matches: 2.

The chain is built from TRBV19 and TRBJ1-4; 7 nucleotides match TRBD1. Trimming cost V 1 base and J 0 bases; bases outside gene matches: 11. The CDR3 spans 19 residues. Germline CDR1 reads LNHDA; CDR2 reads SQIVND (reference sequence). The CDR3 bases are TGTGCCAGTAGTATAGCCGGGACAGTCTTTTCCGCAACTAATGAAAAACTGTTTTTT. Translation gives CASSIAGTVFSATNEKLFF.

This clone came up a few times. The chain links TRBV6-5 to TRBJ1-1; TRBD1 aligns across 9 bases. Germline CDR1 reads MNHEY; CDR2 reads SVGAGI. The CDR3 has 15 residues. Losses at the gene ends were 2 bases for V and 5 bases for J; bases not matched to a gene: 6. CDR3 residues: CASSYHTGGGTEAFF. The CDR3 DNA follows: TGTGCCAGCAGTTACCATACAGGGGGCGGAACTGAAGCTTTCTTT.

As regards this clone: Other nucleotide sequences in the sample specify the same CDR3. V usage is TRBV10-3 and J usage is TRBJ1-1; 8 nucleotides align to TRBD1. This CDR3 contains 15 residues. Germline CDR1 ENHRY, CDR2 SYGVKD. Germline trimming cut 0 bases from V and 5 bases from J; bases unmatched to any gene: 5. The CDR3 reads CAISESGTGGTEAFF. CDR3 sequence (DNA): TGTGCCATCAGTGAGTCGGGGACAGGCGGGACTGAAGCTTTCTTT.

The rearrangement joins TRBV30 to TRBJ1-1; weak D call: TRBD1 (5 bases). Trimming stripped 4 bases from V and 5 bases from J, with 11 bases between. The CDR3 runs to 12 residues. The V gene's germline CDR1 is GTSNPN and CDR2 SVGIG (reference sequence). The CDR3 DNA is TGTGCCTGGACCTCAGGGCAGACTGAAGCTTTCTTT. Residues: CAWTSGQTEAFF.

The chain couples TRBV5-5 to TRBJ2-1; D is ambiguous. The V gene lost 4 bases and the J gene lost 6 bases, with 17 bases spanning the gap. Looked up from germline, CDR1 is SGHKS and CDR2 is YYEKEE (reference sequence). The CDR3 runs to 15 residues. This chain's CDR3 is CASSMGGRSGNEQFF. CDR3 in DNA: TGTGCCAGCAGCATGGGTGGCCGCTCTGGCAATGAGCAGTTCTTC.

The V gene is TRBV10-1, the J gene TRBJ2-3; 7 bases align to TRBD2. The length of the CDR3 is 15 residues. Germline V CDR1 and CDR2: WNHNN, SYGVQD (reference sequence). The J segment lost 6 bases and the V segment lost 6 bases, leaving 12 bases of the junction unmatched. The DNA for the CDR3 is TGCGCCAGCAGCTCGGGGCGGGAGATGGTTGATACGCAGTATTTT. This encodes CASSSGREMVDTQYF.

The chain has TRBV14 and TRBJ2-2, with 7 bases matching TRBD2. CDR1 SGHDN and CDR2 FVKESK come from the germline V gene. The CDR3 has 14 amino acids. After removal of 4 bases from V and 6 bases from J, the junction contained 5 bases not matched to a gene. For the CDR3, the DNA is TGTGCCAGCAGCCTCCTTGGGAGGGCCGGGGAGCTGTTTTTT. This gives the protein CASSLLGRAGELFF. Based on the CDR3 plus reference TRBV14 and TRBJ2-2, the full variable domain is EAGVTQFPSHSVIEKGQTVTLRCDPISGHDNLYWYRRVMGKEIKFLLHFVKESKQDESGMPNNRFLAERTGGTYSTLKVQPAELEDSGVYFCASSLLGRAGELFFGEGSRLTVL.

The V gene is TRBV27, the J gene TRBJ1-4, with 7 bases fitting TRBD1. Germline CDR1 reads MNHEY; CDR2 reads SMNVEV (reference sequence). This CDR3 is built from 16 residues. V shed 5 bases and J 4 bases; nucleotides not matched to a gene: 10. Written as DNA, the CDR3 is TGTGCCAGCAGTCCAGGGGACAGCCTGCTTAATGAAAAACTGTTTTTT. This sequence encodes CASSPGDSLLNEKLFF.

The V call is TRBV5-1, the J call TRBJ1-2; TRBD1 aligns across 7 bases. Germline assignment: CDR1 SGHRS and CDR2 YFSETQ. The CDR3 consists of 13 residues. The trim removed 4 bases at V and 4 bases at J, leaving 4 bases unmatched. The CDR3 DNA follows: TGCGCCAGCAGCCAGGACAGGAGCTATGGCTACACCTTC. This encodes CASSQDRSYGYTF.

This chain links TRBV10-3 with TRBJ1-2, with 7 bases matching TRBD1. The CDR3 totals 15 residues. Germline V CDR1 and CDR2: ENHRY, SYGVKD. V was clipped by 6 bases and J by 0 bases; unmatched bases: 7. DNA of the CDR3: TGTGCCATCAGGCTGACAGGGATCACTAACTATGGCTACACCTTC. The encoded protein is CAIRLTGITNYGYTF.

The genes are TRBV19 and TRBJ2-7, with unresolved D. The CDR3 sequence is 16 residues long. Germline CDR1 reads LNHDA; CDR2 reads SQIVND (reference sequence). The V and J ends lost 1 base and 7 bases respectively, with 20 bases between them. The CDR3 region is CASSIGGIYGEPEQYF. The CDR3 DNA is TGTGCCAGTAGTATAGGTGGTATTTATGGAGAACCAGAGCAGTACTTC.

The chain joins TRBV7-2 to TRBJ2-1, with TRBD2 as a possible D gene (6 bases). Germline CDR1 reads SGHTA; CDR2 reads FQGNSA. The CDR3 contains 14 residues. Trimming stripped 1 base from V and 11 bases from J, with 15 bases between. The CDR3 is CASSLVRDSGKQFF. The CDR3 nucleotides read TGTGCCAGCAGCTTAGTCAGGGATAGCGGAAAGCAGTTCTTC.

This clone was seen a handful of times. The chain recombines TRBV11-2 with TRBJ2-1, with 8 bases lining up with TRBD1. This CDR3 spans 16 amino acids. The J segment lost 8 bases and the V segment lost 0 bases, leaving 9 bases of the junction unmatched. Germline CDR1 SGHAT, CDR2 FQNNGV. CDR3 protein: CASSLEWQGANHEQFF. In DNA form, the CDR3 reads TGTGCCAGCAGCTTAGAATGGCAGGGGGCTAACCATGAGCAGTTCTTC.

V is TRBV6-1 and J is TRBJ1-2, with 8 positions matching TRBD1. After removal of 1 base from V and 3 bases from J, the junction contained 1 base not matched to a gene. The CDR3 runs to 14 residues. In germline, CDR1 is MNHNS, CDR2 SASEGT. For the CDR3, the DNA is TGTGCCAGCAGTGAAGAGGACAGGGACTATGGCTACACCTTC. The encoded protein is CASSEEDRDYGYTF.

V usage is TRBV7-9 and J usage is TRBJ2-1, with 7 bases identical to TRBD2. This CDR3 has 15 amino acids. J lost 5 bases, V lost 0 bases, and 4 bases had no gene match. The germline gives CDR1 SEHNR, CDR2 FQNEAQ (reference sequence). The CDR3 DNA sequence: TGTGCCAGCAGCTTAGCCCTAGCGGTCAACAATGAGCAGTTCTTC. The encoded protein is CASSLALAVNNEQFF.